A selection of T cell receptor beta chains follows, all from one sample in a study of beta chain features in type 1 diabetes. TCRdb's copy holds only in-frame clones and misses some; the assay was immunoSEQ multiplex PCR. This table has 330,000 or so clones, 12% to 15% appearing once. The sequencing sample was made of central memory CD4+ T cells from blood. These receptors were obtained from a man younger than 40 in good health. Each CDR3 is given with its conserved first and last residue. The order of the fields is V gene, J gene, D gene, clone size, CDR3 DNA, CDR3 protein. The D gene is left open where the match is weak. The size field is filled for only some rows; it gives once, few, many or a size class.

V gene: TRBV21-1; J gene: TRBJ2-1; D gene: NA; clone size: NA; CDR3 DNA: TGTGCCACCCCGGCGTGGGAGTGGTATGAGCAGTTCTTC; CDR3 protein: CATPAWEWYEQFF
V gene: TRBV9; J gene: TRBJ2-1; D gene: TRBD2; clone size: NA; CDR3 DNA: TGTGCCAGCAGCCTCATGCCTTCCGGGGGGAATTACAATGAGCAGTTCTTC; CDR3 protein: CASSLMPSGGNYNEQFF
V gene: TRBV27; J gene: TRBJ2-1; D gene: NA; clone size: once; CDR3 DNA: TGTGCCAGCAGTTTATCTGGCCCCCGATACAATGAGCAGTTCTTC; CDR3 protein: CASSLSGPRYNEQFF
V gene: TRBV9; J gene: TRBJ1-4; D gene: TRBD1; clone size: NA; CDR3 DNA: TGTGCCAGCAGCGTAGGGGGGACAGGAAAGGAAAAACTGTTTTTT; CDR3 protein: CASSVGGTGKEKLFF
V gene: TRBV5-6; J gene: TRBJ1-1; D gene: NA; clone size: few; CDR3 DNA: TGTGCCAGCAGCCTGGATACTCAGAAGGTAACTTTCTTT; CDR3 protein: CASSLDTQKVTFF
V gene: TRBV29-1; J gene: TRBJ1-4; D gene: NA; clone size: NA; CDR3 DNA: TGCAGCGTTGCCACAGGTGCAACTAATGAAAAACTGTTTTTT; CDR3 protein: CSVATGATNEKLFF
V gene: TRBV6-5; J gene: TRBJ1-5; D gene: NA; clone size: NA; CDR3 DNA: TGTGCCAGCGGGAAGGTGGCAGGACAGCCCCAGCATTTT; CDR3 protein: CASGKVAGQPQHF
V gene: TRBV11-3; J gene: TRBJ1-2; D gene: NA; clone size: few; CDR3 DNA: TGTGCCAGCAGCTTTCCCGGGGCCTCCTATGGCTACACCTTC; CDR3 protein: CASSFPGASYGYTF
V gene: TRBV15; J gene: TRBJ1-4; D gene: NA; clone size: few; CDR3 DNA: TGTGCCACCAGCACCCCACAATCAACTAATGAAAAACTGTTTTTT; CDR3 protein: CATSTPQSTNEKLFF
V gene: TRBV6-6; J gene: TRBJ2-1; D gene: NA; clone size: NA; CDR3 DNA: TGTGCCAGCAGGGAATACAATGAGCAGTTCTTC; CDR3 protein: CASREYNEQFF
V gene: TRBV2; J gene: TRBJ2-2; D gene: NA; clone size: few; CDR3 DNA: TGTGCCAGCAGTGGGGCTGGGGGCGGGCCCGGGGAGCTGTTTTTT; CDR3 protein: CASSGAGGGPGELFF
V gene: TRBV5-4; J gene: TRBJ2-2; D gene: NA; clone size: NA; CDR3 DNA: TGTGCCAGCAGCCCCCCGAACCGTCAAGCGAACACCGGGGAGCTGTTTTTT; CDR3 protein: CASSPPNRQANTGELFF
V gene: TRBV5-4; J gene: TRBJ1-3; D gene: TRBD1; clone size: few; CDR3 DNA: TGTGCCAGCAGCACCAGGACAGGGAGCAGAAACACCATATATTTT; CDR3 protein: CASSTRTGSRNTIYF
V gene: TRBV2; J gene: TRBJ1-2; D gene: NA; clone size: many; CDR3 DNA: TGTGCCAGCAGTGAATTACAGACCCCTAACTATGGCTACACCTTC; CDR3 protein: CASSELQTPNYGYTF
V gene: TRBV6-5; J gene: TRBJ1-1; D gene: NA; clone size: NA; CDR3 DNA: TGTGCCAGCAGTTACTCGCTGGAAGGGGGGCCGGGTGAAGCTTTCTTT; CDR3 protein: CASSYSLEGGPGEAFF
V gene: TRBV7-9; J gene: TRBJ2-5; D gene: TRBD1; clone size: NA; CDR3 DNA: TGTGCCAGCAGCTTAGTCGCAGGGGGTCACCAAGAGACCCAGTACTTC; CDR3 protein: CASSLVAGGHQETQYF
V gene: TRBV29-1; J gene: TRBJ1-2; D gene: NA; clone size: few; CDR3 DNA: TGCAGCGTTGAATTTAATAACTATGGCTACACCTTC; CDR3 protein: CSVEFNNYGYTF
V gene: TRBV7-6; J gene: TRBJ2-2; D gene: TRBD2; clone size: NA; CDR3 DNA: TGTGCCAGCGGGGGTTATGGGACTAGCGGAAATCCCGGGGAGCTGTTTTTT; CDR3 protein: CASGGYGTSGNPGELFF
V gene: TRBV19; J gene: TRBJ2-7; D gene: TRBD1; clone size: NA; CDR3 DNA: TGTGCCAGTAGTCAACCGGGACAGACGTTGTACGAGCAGTACTTC; CDR3 protein: CASSQPGQTLYEQYF
V gene: TRBV5-4; J gene: TRBJ1-1; D gene: TRBD1; clone size: NA; CDR3 DNA: TGTGCCAGCAGCCAGACAGGGATTGAAGCTTTCTTT; CDR3 protein: CASSQTGIEAFF
V gene: TRBV4-3; J gene: TRBJ2-1; D gene: NA; clone size: few; CDR3 DNA: TGCGCCAGCAGCCAAGAATACTCTAGCGTTCGGGAGCAGTTCTTC; CDR3 protein: CASSQEYSSVREQFF
V gene: TRBV6-5; J gene: TRBJ2-4; D gene: NA; clone size: once; CDR3 DNA: TGTGCCAGCAGTTACTCCAGGGAGAACATTCAGTACTTC; CDR3 protein: CASSYSRENIQYF
V gene: TRBV9; J gene: TRBJ1-6; D gene: NA; clone size: few; CDR3 DNA: TGTGCCAGCAGCGTAGGTATGGAACCGAATAATTCACCCCTCCACTTT; CDR3 protein: CASSVGMEPNNSPLHF
V gene: TRBV6-5; J gene: TRBJ2-2; D gene: NA; clone size: few; CDR3 DNA: TGTGCCAGCAGGCGTTCAGGGTCCATCGGGGAGCTGTTTTTT; CDR3 protein: CASRRSGSIGELFF
V gene: TRBV10-2; J gene: TRBJ2-1; D gene: TRBD2; clone size: NA; CDR3 DNA: TGCGCCAGCTCTAGCGGCAATGAGCAGTTCTTC; CDR3 protein: CASSSGNEQFF
V gene: TRBV7-2; J gene: TRBJ1-6; D gene: NA; clone size: NA; CDR3 DNA: TGTGCCAGCAGCGAAGACAGGTCTCGACTATCACCCCTCCACTTT; CDR3 protein: CASSEDRSRLSPLHF
V gene: TRBV5-1; J gene: TRBJ2-5; D gene: TRBD1; clone size: NA; CDR3 DNA: TGCGCCAGCAGCTCGACAGGGATACAAGAGACCCAGTACTTC; CDR3 protein: CASSSTGIQETQYF
V gene: TRBV7-2; J gene: TRBJ1-1; D gene: NA; clone size: NA; CDR3 DNA: TGTGCCAGCAGGAAGTTCATGAACACTGAAGCTTTCTTT; CDR3 protein: CASRKFMNTEAFF
V gene: TRBV27; J gene: TRBJ2-1; D gene: NA; clone size: many; CDR3 DNA: TGTGCCAGCAGTAGGGACCCCATTACGAATGAGCAGTTCTTC; CDR3 protein: CASSRDPITNEQFF
V gene: TRBV4-3; J gene: TRBJ2-5; D gene: NA; clone size: NA; CDR3 DNA: TGCGCCAGCAGCCAAGGGACCGCGAATAACCAAGAGACCCAGTACTTC; CDR3 protein: CASSQGTANNQETQYF
V gene: TRBV7-9; J gene: TRBJ1-2; D gene: NA; clone size: few; CDR3 DNA: TGTGCCAGCAGCGAGATGGGAGGGAAAGACTATGGCTACACCTTC; CDR3 protein: CASSEMGGKDYGYTF
V gene: TRBV5-6; J gene: TRBJ1-2; D gene: NA; clone size: NA; CDR3 DNA: TGTGCCAGCAGCTTGGCCAACTATGGCTACACCTTC; CDR3 protein: CASSLANYGYTF